This passage covers 20 T cell receptor beta chains from one sample sequenced in a study of T cell repertoires in ileal Crohn's disease. Method: immunoSEQ multiplex PCR; TCRdb's copy keeps in-frame clones and lacks some. Among more than 5,000 clones listed, about four fifths were seen once. As to time point: inflamed ileum from the surgical specimen. Source material: ileal tissue. These TCRs come from an adult with Crohn's disease.

V is TRBV6-9 and J is TRBJ2-7; 7 bases line up with TRBD2. Germline V gene lookup returns CDR1 MNHGY and CDR2 SVAAGI. The junction had 5 bases not matched to a gene; V was cut back by 6 bases and J by 3 bases. The CDR3 is 13 residues long. This CDR3 is CASSVTSRYEQYF. The CDR3 nucleotides read TGTGCCAGCAGCGTGACTAGCCGCTACGAGCAGTACTTC.

The genes are TRBV11-2 and TRBJ2-1; D unresolved. V was trimmed by 0 bases and J by 14 bases, leaving 14 bases between them. Germline-derived CDR1 and CDR2 are SGHAT and FQNNGV. CDR3 length: 13 amino acids. The CDR3 DNA is TGTGCCAGCAGCTTAGATCAGACCGCTCCGAAGTTCTTC. Amino acid sequence: CASSLDQTAPKFF.

J is TRBJ2-3 and V is TRBV5-1; a possible D gene is TRBD1 (5 bases). V shed 0 bases and J shed 3 bases, with 11 bases lying between them. CDR3 size: 15 residues. Germline V gene data show CDR1 as SGHRS and CDR2 as YFSETQ. The CDR3 protein is CASSLGRGRTDTQYF. CDR3 sequence (DNA): TGCGCCAGCAGCTTGGGTAGGGGCCGGACAGATACGCAGTATTTT.

This clone was observed a few times. The V call is TRBV9, the J call TRBJ2-7; no definite D call. CDR1 is SGDLS and CDR2 is YYNGEE in the germline V gene. Trimming took off 4 bases at V and 0 bases at J, with 11 bases between the two ends. The CDR3 runs to 14 residues. In nucleotides, the CDR3 is TGTGCCAGCAGCACGACACAGTACTCCTACGAGCAGTACTTC. Its protein is CASSTTQYSYEQYF.

The chain has TRBV5-1 and TRBJ2-7; 11 nucleotides match TRBD1. Germline V lookup: CDR1 SGHRS, CDR2 YFSETQ. Unmatched junction bases numbered 6, after V lost 2 bases and J lost 5 bases. The CDR3 loop spans 15 amino acids. CDR3 in amino acids: CASSLGGQGADEQYF. CDR3 DNA: TGCGCCAGCAGCTTAGGAGGACAGGGGGCAGACGAGCAGTACTTC. The full variable domain, with the rest looked up from reference TRBV5-1 and TRBJ2-7, is KAGVTQTPRYLIKTRGQQVTLSCSPISGHRSVSWYQQTPGQGLQFLFEYFSETQRNKGNFPGRFSGRQFSNSRSEMNVSTLELGDSALYLCASSLGGQGADEQYFGPGTRLTVT.

This rearrangement joins TRBV2 to TRBJ2-7; TRBD1 is a possible D gene (6 bases). CDR1 is SNHLY, CDR2 FYNNEI, per germline. V was trimmed by 4 bases and J by 7 bases, leaving 17 bases between them. This CDR3 spans 14 amino acids. The CDR3 spells CASSVQGYSFEQYF. The CDR3 bases are TGTGCCAGCAGTGTCCAGGGGTACTCCTTTGAGCAGTACTTC.

This chain uses TRBV14 with TRBJ2-5, with 12 bases that match TRBD2. Per germline, CDR1 SGHDN and CDR2 FVKESK. Trimming removed 1 base from V and 3 bases from J; junction bases left unmatched: 6. The CDR3 is made up of 17 amino acids. The CDR3 nucleotides read TGTGCCAGCAGCCAAGCTCGACTAGCGGGAGTGGAAGAGACCCAGTACTTC. Its translation is CASSQARLAGVEETQYF.

The gene calls are TRBV5-4 and TRBJ2-3, with TRBD2 matching over 12 bases. Losses at the gene ends were 8 bases for V and 2 bases for J; bases not matched to a gene: 6. This CDR3 contains 15 residues. Germline CDR1 is SGHNT and CDR2 is YYREEE (reference sequence). For the CDR3, the DNA is TGTGCCAGTCCGGGGACTAGCGGGCTCACAGATACGCAGTATTTT. Translation gives CASPGTSGLTDTQYF.

This rearrangement joins TRBV28 to TRBJ2-2; TRBD1 might be the D (6 bases). The germline V gene encodes CDR1 MDHEN and CDR2 SYDVKM. The CDR3 runs to 15 residues. With 6 bases removed from V and 7 bases from J, the gap between germline ends came to 18 bases. The CDR3 loop reads CASRSTAWGRGELFF. In DNA form, the CDR3 reads TGTGCCAGCAGATCTACAGCATGGGGGCGCGGGGAGCTGTTTTTT.

The rearrangement joins TRBV6-5 to TRBJ2-3; D possibly matches TRBD1 or TRBD2 (5 bases each). Trimming stripped 8 bases from V and 1 base from J, with 13 bases between. The CDR3 totals 14 residues. The germline V gene has CDR1 MNHEY and CDR2 SVGAGI. In nucleotides, the CDR3 is TGTGCCAGCGGCCGTGGGGGTGGCACAGATACGCAGTATTTT. Translation: CASGRGGGTDTQYF.

V usage is TRBV7-9 and J usage is TRBJ1-5; D remains ambiguous. V lost 1 base and J lost 4, with 2 bases in between. Germline CDR1 and CDR2: SEHNR and FQNEAQ (reference sequence). The CDR3 totals 12 residues. CDR3 in amino acids: CASSLGNQPQHF. As DNA, the CDR3 is TGTGCCAGCAGCTTAGGTAATCAGCCCCAGCATTTT.

The chain couples TRBV28 to TRBJ2-7, with D hard to call. CDR3 length: 11 amino acids. The germline V gene has CDR1 MDHEN and CDR2 SYDVKM. V was clipped by 5 bases and J by 9 bases, with 11 bases between them. The CDR3 loop reads CASSHAVAQYF. The CDR3 nucleotides are TGTGCCAGCAGTCATGCCGTTGCGCAGTACTTC.

By proportion, this clone is large. The V gene is TRBV27, the J gene TRBJ1-1, with D unclear. CDR1 and CDR2 from the germline V gene are MNHEY and SMNVEV (reference sequence). This CDR3 is 12 amino acids long. V was shortened by 8 bases and J by 0 bases, with 7 bases between the two germline ends. CDR3 loop: CASRRLNTEAFF. The CDR3 DNA is TGTGCCAGCCGGCGGTTGAACACTGAAGCTTTCTTT.

The J gene is TRBJ2-2, the V gene TRBV7-2; D unresolved. The V and J ends lost 2 bases and 3 bases respectively, with 1 base between them. This CDR3 is built from 12 residues. Germline V gene sequence: CDR1 SGHTA, CDR2 FQGNSA. CDR3 in DNA: TGTGCCAGCAGCTTATACACCGGGGAGCTGTTTTTT. As protein: CASSLYTGELFF.

This sequence joins TRBV9 and TRBJ1-2, with D perhaps TRBD1 (5 bases). The CDR3 contains 13 residues. Germline V CDR1 and CDR2: SGDLS, YYNGEE. V lost 0 bases, J lost 8 bases, and 11 bases lay in between. CDR3 sequence reads: CASSVEGTWGYTF. The CDR3 DNA is TGTGCCAGCAGCGTAGAGGGGACTTGGGGCTACACCTTC. Full variable domain (missing parts from reference TRBV9 and TRBJ1-2): DSGVTQTPKHLITATGQRVTLRCSPRSGDLSVYWYQQSLDQGLQFLIQYYNGEERAKGNILERFSAQQFPDLHSELNLSSLELGDSALYFCASSVEGTWGYTFGSGTRLTVV.

The chain recombines TRBV5-5 with TRBJ2-2; possible D gene TRBD2, 6 bases. Trimming cost V 0 bases and J 0 bases, with 9 bases left between them. CDR1 and CDR2 from the germline V gene are SGHKS and YYEKEE (reference sequence). The CDR3 runs 16 residues. The chain's CDR3 is CASSLVIAANTGELFF. The DNA of the CDR3 is TGTGCCAGCAGCTTGGTGATAGCGGCGAACACCGGGGAGCTGTTTTTT.

The chain is built from TRBV5-5 and TRBJ2-7, with TRBD2 identical over 7 bases. This CDR3 comprises 15 residues. The V gene end was trimmed by 7 bases and the J gene end by 3 bases; junction bases not matched to a gene: 13. From germline, CDR1 is SGHKS and CDR2 YYEKEE (reference sequence). CDR3 sequence reads: CASVTEGGGLYEQYF. CDR3 DNA: TGTGCCAGCGTCACAGAAGGCGGGGGTCTCTACGAGCAGTACTTC.

This chain joins TRBV5-6 and TRBJ2-3, with D unresolved. CDR3 length: 13 residues. Germline V gives CDR1 SGHDT, CDR2 YYEEEE. The V and J ends lost 4 bases and 2 bases respectively, with 8 bases between them. CDR3 sequence reads: CASSQAATDTQYF. The CDR3 coding sequence is TGTGCCAGCAGCCAAGCAGCCACAGATACGCAGTATTTT.

This clone appeared a few times. The chain has TRBV6-4 and TRBJ2-3, with TRBD2 matching over 10 bases. The germline V gene has CDR1 MRHNA and CDR2 SNTAGT. This CDR3 has 16 residues. V was pared by 0 bases and J by 0 bases, with 0 bases of the junction left unmatched. The CDR3 DNA sequence: TGTGCCAGCAGTGACTCGACTAGCGGGAGCACAGATACGCAGTATTTT. Translating gives CASSDSTSGSTDTQYF.

This clone was detected once. This chain connects TRBV6-6 to TRBJ1-6; the match to TRBD1 covers 7 bases. Germline V gives CDR1 MNHNY, CDR2 SVGAGI (reference sequence). V lost 2 bases to trimming and J lost 7 bases; unmatched junction nucleotides: 5. The CDR3 extends over 15 amino acids. The CDR3 coding sequence is TGTGCCAGCAGTTACGACAGGGCTGGGAATTCACCCCTCCACTTT. It yields the protein CASSYDRAGNSPLHF.